This TCR beta chain originates from a study of shared clonotypes between healthy human individuals. Study in general: CD4 naive and memory got three plates each, CD8 naive two, CD8 memory one. Study conclusions and caveats: Tissues were not sampled, only blood, and their repertoires likely differ.

Some clones are missing from TCRdb's copy, which holds only in-frame ones; the method was immunoSEQ multiplex PCR. The sample lists some 2.3 million clones, 93% occurring once. Concerning this clone itself: Antigen specificity is unknown.

CDR3 length: 15 residues. V dropped 6 bases and J dropped 2 bases, with 17 bases sitting between them. CDR1 and CDR2 from the germline V gene are MNHEY and SVGAGI. The sample consisted of naive CD4+ T cells from PBMCs. Subset meaning: CD45RA+ positively selected. The genes are TRBV6-5 and TRBJ2-7; D is unclear. The receptor comes from a man younger than 35 in good health. Some clones in this sample may be carry-over from other donors' samples. Here the CDR3 DNA reads TGTGCCAGCAGCAACCCCCTGGCCGTCCCCTACGAGCAGTACTTC. Translated: CASSNPLAVPYEQYF.